The 28 T cell receptor beta chains presented below share a single source sample, sequenced in a study of T cell responses to AZD1222 COVID-19 vaccine (dated by TCRdb to about 2021). To prepare the library, the immunoSEQ multiplex PCR assay was applied. Imported from immuneACCESS, the table was reduced by TCRdb to in-frame sequences with V and J called. These copies leave out some clones; in studies compared against another copy, an unresolved V gene accounts for under half, and the cause of the remainder is not known. This sample holds some 150,000 clones; approximately 91% were observed only once. The ten most abundant clones make up 1.9% of the sample. The sample's time point label, in plain terms: about 28 days (+/-7) after the second vaccine dose. Specimen: peripheral blood, collected 28 days after the second AZD1222 dose. These receptors all stem from an adult who received the AZD1222 COVID-19 vaccine.

V and J are TRBV7-3 and TRBJ2-1; 12 bases agree with TRBD2. The CDR3 sequence is 17 residues long. The germline V gene encodes CDR1 SGHTA and CDR2 FQGTGA. The trim removed 5 bases at V and 7 bases at J, leaving 12 bases unmatched. This CDR3 is CASSPDLAGGRRNEQFF. The CDR3 DNA reads TGTGCCAGCAGCCCCGATCTAGCGGGAGGGCGTCGGAATGAGCAGTTCTTC. Variable domain in full (rest from reference TRBV7-3 and TRBJ2-1): GAGVSQTPSNKVTEKGKYVELRCDPISGHTALYWYRQSLGQGPEFLIYFQGTGAADDSGLPNDRFFAVRPEGSVSTLKIQRTERGDSAVYLCASSPDLAGGRRNEQFFGPGTRLTVL.

This clone was detected only a few times. The chain carries TRBV30 and TRBJ1-2, with D possibly TRBD1 on 6 matching bases. CDR1 and CDR2 (germline): GTSNPN, SVGIG (reference sequence). This CDR3 is built from 14 residues. The germline V and J ends were trimmed by 8 bases and 4 bases, with 20 bases remaining between them. The CDR3 reads CAGRTYREIYGYTF. CDR3 bases: TGTGCCGGGCGGACATACAGGGAAATCTATGGCTACACCTTC.

This sequence joins TRBV20-1 and TRBJ2-5; a weak D match, TRBD2 (6 bases). Trimming removed 3 bases from V and 4 bases from J, with 6 bases in between. CDR1 is DFQATT and CDR2 is SNEGSKA in the germline V gene (reference sequence). The CDR3 contains 11 residues. This CDR3 is CSARGGETQYF. DNA of the CDR3: TGCAGTGCTAGGGGAGGAGAGACCCAGTACTTC.

This chain links TRBV5-1 with TRBJ2-3, with TRBD1 identical over 7 bases. The CDR3 spans 16 residues. CDR1 is SGHRS, CDR2 YFSETQ, per germline. Trimming took 4 bases from V and 0 from J; bases not matched to a gene: 8. Written as DNA, the CDR3 is TGCGCCAGCAGCCCGGGGACAGAGTACAGCACAGATACGCAGTATTTT. Translated, it gives CASSPGTEYSTDTQYF. The full variable domain, rest sourced from reference TRBV5-1 and TRBJ2-3, is KAGVTQTPRYLIKTRGQQVTLSCSPISGHRSVSWYQQTPGQGLQFLFEYFSETQRNKGNFPGRFSGRQFSNSRSEMNVSTLELGDSALYLCASSPGTEYSTDTQYFGPGTRLTVL.

V gene TRBV6-6 combines with J gene TRBJ1-4; tentatively, D is TRBD1 (6 bases). V was cut by 5 bases and J by 3 bases, with 13 bases left in between. The CDR3 has 15 residues. Germline CDR1 MNHNY, CDR2 SVGAGI (reference sequence). The CDR3 here is CASSVSGASNEKLFF. CDR3 in DNA: TGTGCCAGCAGTGTCTCAGGGGCGTCTAATGAAAAACTGTTTTTT.

The V and J genes are TRBV7-9 and TRBJ2-5; 8 nucleotides line up with TRBD1. This CDR3 has 14 residues. V was pared by 7 bases and J by 4 bases, with 8 bases of the junction left unmatched. Germline CDR1 SEHNR, CDR2 FQNEAQ (reference sequence). The CDR3 loop is CASNHNGQGETQYF. The CDR3 DNA reads TGTGCCAGCAACCACAACGGACAGGGAGAGACCCAGTACTTC.

CDR3 sequence: CASSYGVGVTEAFF. CDR3 nucleotide sequence: TGTGCCAGCAGTTACGGGGTGGGGGTAACTGAAGCTTTCTTT. The chain couples TRBV6-6 to TRBJ1-1; D may be TRBD1 (5 bases). This CDR3 contains 14 residues. V gave up 2 bases and J gave up 5 bases, with 12 bases separating them. Germline V lookup: CDR1 MNHNY, CDR2 SVGAGI (reference sequence).

The V call is TRBV9, the J call TRBJ1-1; 11 positions agree with TRBD1. CDR3 size: 15 residues. The germline gives CDR1 SGDLS, CDR2 YYNGEE. The V and J ends lost 4 bases and 4 bases, in that order; junction bases with no gene match: 6. The CDR3 here is CASSPRTGGRTEAFF. The CDR3 region has the DNA TGTGCCAGCAGCCCCCGGACAGGGGGCCGCACTGAAGCTTTCTTT.

The chain is built from TRBV18 and TRBJ1-5, with 9 bases that match TRBD1. Looked up from germline, CDR1 is KGHSH and CDR2 is LQKENI. The length of the CDR3 is 17 residues. J was trimmed by 4 bases and V by 4 bases; bases with no gene match: 11. The CDR3 nucleotides are TGTGCCAGCTCACTCAGACAGGGGGATAGATGGAATCAGCCCCAGCATTTT. It encodes CASSLRQGDRWNQPQHF.

The V gene is TRBV18, the J gene TRBJ1-1; possible D gene TRBD1, 5 bases. Trimming shortened V by 4 bases and J by 1 base, and 10 bases separated the two germline ends. The CDR3 has 14 amino acids. Germline CDR1 is KGHSH and CDR2 is LQKENI. CDR3 sequence reads: CASSQDKTNTEAFF. The CDR3 DNA is TGTGCCAGCTCACAGGACAAAACGAACACTGAAGCTTTCTTT. The entire variable domain, with the rest obtained from reference TRBV18 and TRBJ1-1, is as follows: NAGVMQNPRHLVRRRGQEARLRCSPMKGHSHVYWYRQLPEEGLKFMVYLQKENIIDESGMPKERFSAEFPKEGPSILRIQQVVRGDSAAYFCASSQDKTNTEAFFGQGTRLTVV.

The rearrangement uses TRBV2 and TRBJ1-2; no firm D call. Trimming pared 1 base from V and 4 bases from J, leaving 10 bases between. Germline V lookup: CDR1 SNHLY, CDR2 FYNNEI. This CDR3 is built from 14 residues. CDR3 sequence reads: CASSEGSQAYGYTF. In DNA form, the CDR3 reads TGTGCCAGCAGTGAAGGGAGCCAGGCCTATGGCTACACCTTC.

The gene calls are TRBV19 and TRBJ1-5; D not certain. The CDR3 length is 16 residues. The V and J ends lost 5 bases and 3 bases respectively, with 17 bases between them. Germline V gene data show CDR1 as LNHDA and CDR2 as SQIVND (reference sequence). CDR3 sequence reads: CASSRPGGTNNQPQHF. The CDR3 DNA reads TGTGCCAGTAGTCGCCCAGGAGGAACCAACAATCAGCCCCAGCATTTT.

V and J are TRBV5-4 and TRBJ1-2; TRBD1 is a possible D gene (6 bases). Trimming shortened V by 5 bases and J by 7 bases, and 21 bases separated the two germline ends. The CDR3 is made up of 15 amino acids. Germline V gives CDR1 SGHNT, CDR2 YYREEE (reference sequence). CDR3 in DNA: TGTGCCAGCAGTTTTGGAAAGGGGCAGGGGTCTGGCTACACCTTC. It yields the protein CASSFGKGQGSGYTF.

This chain connects TRBV19 to TRBJ2-1, with 9 nucleotides matching TRBD2. Losses at the gene ends were 0 bases for V and 9 bases for J; bases not matched to a gene: 6. The CDR3 consists of 15 residues. Germline CDR1 and CDR2: LNHDA and SQIVND (reference sequence). The CDR3 nucleotides are TGTGCCAGTAGTATAGAGGTTAGCGGGAGTGGTGAGCAGTTCTTC. Protein: CASSIEVSGSGEQFF.

This chain uses TRBV6-4 with TRBJ2-1; D perhaps matches TRBD2 (6 bases). V lost 6 bases to trimming and J lost 5 bases, with 14 bases between them. The germline CDR1 and CDR2 sequences are MRHNA and SNTAGT. The CDR3 runs 14 residues. The CDR3, as DNA: TGTGCCAGCAGCCGGGGGACTCTAAACAATGAGCAGTTCTTC. Its translation: CASSRGTLNNEQFF.

This chain connects TRBV28 to TRBJ2-3; unclear D gene. CDR3 length: 16 amino acids. Trimming pared 2 bases from V and 1 base from J, leaving 13 bases between. CDR1 is MDHEN and CDR2 is SYDVKM in the germline V gene. CDR3: CASSLINSPGTDTQYF. DNA of the CDR3: TGTGCCAGCAGTTTAATCAATAGTCCAGGCACAGATACGCAGTATTTT. The full variable domain, rest sourced from reference TRBV28 and TRBJ2-3, is DVKVTQSSRYLVKRTGEKVFLECVQDMDHENMFWYRQDPGLGLRLIYFSYDVKMKEKGDIPEGYSVSREKKERFSLILESASTNQTSMYLCASSLINSPGTDTQYFGPGTRLTVL.

The table lists this clone with a count of one. The chain recombines TRBV29-1 with TRBJ2-1; D gene ambiguous. V was trimmed by 6 bases and J by 12 bases, leaving 15 bases between them. CDR3 size: 11 residues. Per the germline V gene, CDR1 is SQVTM and CDR2 is ANQGSEA. The CDR3 bases are TGCAGCGTCGAACGAGGTCAAGGGCAGTTCTTC. Translated: CSVERGQGQFF.

V gene TRBV5-6 combines with J gene TRBJ2-2, with TRBD1 identical over 7 bases. Looked up from germline, CDR1 is SGHDT and CDR2 is YYEEEE. The CDR3 runs 15 residues. With V trimmed by 2 bases and J by 4 bases, 5 bases remained unmatched. CDR3 sequence reads: CASSFGPGGTGELFF. As DNA, the CDR3 is TGTGCCAGCAGCTTTGGGCCAGGGGGCACCGGGGAGCTGTTTTTT.

V is TRBV2 and J is TRBJ1-5; 7 positions agree with TRBD1. The germline V gene encodes CDR1 SNHLY and CDR2 FYNNEI. Trimming removed 7 bases from V and 1 base from J; junction bases left unmatched: 4. The CDR3 is 14 residues long. The CDR3: CASTVQGSNQPQHF. In DNA, the CDR3 is TGTGCCAGCACCGTACAGGGGAGCAATCAGCCCCAGCATTTT.

The chain employs TRBV18 and TRBJ1-4; 10 bases are a match to TRBD1. Germline assignment: CDR1 KGHSH and CDR2 LQKENI. V gave up 2 bases and J gave up 7 bases; unmatched junction bases: 4. CDR3 length: 15 amino acids. The CDR3 DNA sequence: TGTGCCAGCTCACCAAGACAGGGGGCGTTTGAAAAACTGTTTTTT. Translating it yields CASSPRQGAFEKLFF.

The genes are TRBV24-1 and TRBJ1-3, with 7 bases lining up with TRBD1. The CDR3 is 14 amino acids. With 4 bases clipped from V and 4 bases from J, the junction kept 3 bases outside the gene matches. Germline V gene data show CDR1 as KGHDR and CDR2 as SFDVKD. The CDR3 loop reads CATSEEGAGNTIYF. In DNA, the CDR3 is TGTGCCACCAGTGAGGAGGGGGCGGGAAACACCATATATTTT.

The chain is built from TRBV7-2 and TRBJ1-5; 9 bases line up with TRBD1. V was clipped by 1 base and J by 2 bases; unmatched bases: 9. This CDR3 has 18 residues. Germline CDR1 SGHTA, CDR2 FQGNSA. DNA of the CDR3: TGTGCCAGCAGCTTAGGAACCGGGACAGGGTGGCGCAATCAGCCCCAGCATTTT. Translated, it gives CASSLGTGTGWRNQPQHF. The full variable domain, its missing parts supplied by reference TRBV7-2 and TRBJ1-5, is GAGVSQSPSNKVTEKGKDVELRCDPISGHTALYWYRQSLGQGLEFLIYFQGNSAPDKSGLPSDRFSAERTGGSVSTLTIQRTQQEDSAVYLCASSLGTGTGWRNQPQHFGDGTRLSIL.

The rearrangement joins TRBV6-5 to TRBJ2-1; 9 bases are shared with TRBD2. In germline, CDR1 is MNHEY, CDR2 SVGAGI. The CDR3 contains 15 residues. After removal of 5 bases from V and 3 bases from J, the junction contained 5 bases not matched to a gene. The CDR3 loop is CASSPLAGIYNEQFF. In DNA form, the CDR3 reads TGTGCCAGCAGTCCCCTAGCGGGGATCTACAATGAGCAGTTCTTC.

The chain combines TRBV13 with TRBJ2-2; no clear D. The CDR3 length is 16 residues. Trimming shortened V by 2 bases and J by 3 bases, and 13 bases separated the two germline ends. Germline V gives CDR1 PRHDT, CDR2 FYEKMQ (reference sequence). The CDR3 here is CASSLRREIYTGELFF. Here the CDR3 DNA reads TGTGCCAGCAGCTTACGACGCGAAATTTACACCGGGGAGCTGTTTTTT. Full variable domain (missing parts from reference TRBV13 and TRBJ2-2): AAGVIQSPRHLIKEKRETATLKCYPIPRHDTVYWYQQGPGQDPQFLISFYEKMQSDKGSIPDRFSAQQFSDYHSELNMSSLELGDSALYFCASSLRREIYTGELFFGEGSRLTVL.

V gene TRBV12-3 or TRBV12-4 combines with J gene TRBJ1-1, with D perhaps TRBD1 (5 bases). The CDR3 extends over 13 amino acids. The V end was cut by 6 bases, the J end by 5 bases, with 13 bases between. CDR3 loop: CASRGFGGTEAFF. CDR3 bases: TGTGCCAGCAGGGGGTTCGGGGGGACTGAAGCTTTCTTT.

The rearrangement uses TRBV18 and TRBJ2-2, with 15 bases fitting TRBD2. The CDR3 runs to 18 residues. V trimming: 0 bases; J trimming: 5 bases; junction bases outside the gene matches: 4. Germline assignment: CDR1 KGHSH and CDR2 LQKENI. As DNA, the CDR3 is TGTGCCAGCTCACCACCGCGCGGGACTAGCGGGAGGACCGGGGAGCTGTTTTTT. This sequence encodes CASSPPRGTSGRTGELFF.

This clone was detected only once. The chain couples TRBV15 to TRBJ1-4, with D perhaps matching TRBD1 (5 bases). Germline V gives CDR1 LNHNV, CDR2 YYDKDF (reference sequence). CDR3 length: 16 residues. Trimming pared 0 bases from V and 7 bases from J, leaving 15 bases between. The CDR3 sequence is CATSRDLGEAGEKLFF. CDR3 nucleotide sequence: TGTGCCACCAGCAGAGATCTAGGGGAGGCGGGTGAAAAACTGTTTTTT.

The V gene is TRBV6-5, the J gene TRBJ1-6; 9 bases match TRBD1. Germline CDR1 MNHEY, CDR2 SVGAGI. Trimming at V came to 6 bases and at J to 7 bases, leaving 4 bases not matched to a gene. The CDR3 loop spans 14 amino acids. CDR3 in amino acids: CASRNDRGNSPLHF. The CDR3 DNA sequence: TGTGCCAGCAGAAACGACAGGGGGAATTCACCCCTCCACTTT.